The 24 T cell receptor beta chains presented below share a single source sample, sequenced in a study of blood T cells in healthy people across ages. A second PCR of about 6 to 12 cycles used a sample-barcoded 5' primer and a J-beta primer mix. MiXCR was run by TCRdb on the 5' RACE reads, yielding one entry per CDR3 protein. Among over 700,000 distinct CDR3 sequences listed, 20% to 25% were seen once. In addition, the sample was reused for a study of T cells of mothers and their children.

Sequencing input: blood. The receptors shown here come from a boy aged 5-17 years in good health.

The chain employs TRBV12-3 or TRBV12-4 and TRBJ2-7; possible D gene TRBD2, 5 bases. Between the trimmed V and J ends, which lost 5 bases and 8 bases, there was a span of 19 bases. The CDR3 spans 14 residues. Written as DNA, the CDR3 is TGTGCCAGCAGTCCCACGGGGTCCGGCCCCAAGCAGTACTTC. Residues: CASSPTGSGPKQYF.

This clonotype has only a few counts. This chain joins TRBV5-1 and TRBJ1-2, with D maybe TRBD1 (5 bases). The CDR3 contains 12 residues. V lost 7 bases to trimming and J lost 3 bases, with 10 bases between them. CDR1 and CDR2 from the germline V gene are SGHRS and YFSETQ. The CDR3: CASSGTHYGYTF. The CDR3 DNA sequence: TGCGCCAGCTCCGGGACCCACTATGGCTACACCTTC.

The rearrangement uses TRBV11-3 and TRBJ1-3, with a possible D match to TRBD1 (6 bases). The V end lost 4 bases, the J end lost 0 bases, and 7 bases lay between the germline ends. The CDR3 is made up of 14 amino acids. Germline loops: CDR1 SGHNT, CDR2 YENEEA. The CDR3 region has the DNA TGTGCCAGCAGCTCGGACAGCTCTGGAAACACCATATATTTT. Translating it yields CASSSDSSGNTIYF.

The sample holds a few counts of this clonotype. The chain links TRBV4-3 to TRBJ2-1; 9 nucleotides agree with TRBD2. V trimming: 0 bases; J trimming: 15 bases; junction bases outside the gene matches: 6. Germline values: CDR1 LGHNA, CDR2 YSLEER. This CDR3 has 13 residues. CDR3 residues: CASSQEPGLAPFF. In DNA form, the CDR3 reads TGCGCCAGCAGCCAAGAGCCGGGACTAGCCCCGTTCTTC.

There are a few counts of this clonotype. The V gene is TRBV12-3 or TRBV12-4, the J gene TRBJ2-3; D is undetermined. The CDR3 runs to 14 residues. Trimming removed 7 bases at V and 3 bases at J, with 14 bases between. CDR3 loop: CASTRPKVTDTQYF. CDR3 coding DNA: TGTGCCAGCACTCGACCTAAAGTAACAGATACGCAGTATTTT.

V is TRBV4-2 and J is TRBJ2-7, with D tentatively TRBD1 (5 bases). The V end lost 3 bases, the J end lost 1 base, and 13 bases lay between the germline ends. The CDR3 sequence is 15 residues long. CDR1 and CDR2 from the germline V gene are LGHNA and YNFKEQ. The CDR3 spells CASSQTDLGSYEQYF. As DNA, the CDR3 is TGTGCCAGCAGCCAGACAGACCTGGGGTCCTACGAGCAGTACTTC.

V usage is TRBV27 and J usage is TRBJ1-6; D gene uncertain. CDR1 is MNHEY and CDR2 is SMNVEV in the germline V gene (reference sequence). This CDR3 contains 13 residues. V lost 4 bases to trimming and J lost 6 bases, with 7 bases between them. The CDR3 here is CASSYGVNSPLHF. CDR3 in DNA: TGTGCCAGCAGTTACGGGGTTAATTCACCCCTCCACTTT.

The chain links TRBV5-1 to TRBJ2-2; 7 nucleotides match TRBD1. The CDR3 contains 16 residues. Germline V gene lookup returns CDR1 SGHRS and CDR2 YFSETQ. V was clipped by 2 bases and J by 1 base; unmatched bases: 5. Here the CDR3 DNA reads TGCGCCAGCAGCTTCCGGACAGGCCAGAACACCGGGGAGCTGTTTTTT. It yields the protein CASSFRTGQNTGELFF.

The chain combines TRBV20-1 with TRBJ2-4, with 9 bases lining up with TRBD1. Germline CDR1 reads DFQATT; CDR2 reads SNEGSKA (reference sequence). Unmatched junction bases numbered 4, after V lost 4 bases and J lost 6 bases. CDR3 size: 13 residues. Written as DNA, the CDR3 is TGCAGTGCTACGGACAGGGGAGTAAACATTCAGTACTTC. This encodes CSATDRGVNIQYF.

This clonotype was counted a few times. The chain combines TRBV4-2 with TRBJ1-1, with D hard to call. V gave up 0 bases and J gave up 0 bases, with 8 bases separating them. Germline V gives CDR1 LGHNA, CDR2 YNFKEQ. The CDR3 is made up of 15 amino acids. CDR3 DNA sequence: TGTGCCAGCAGCCAAGATTGGGATTTGAACACTGAAGCTTTCTTT. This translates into CASSQDWDLNTEAFF.

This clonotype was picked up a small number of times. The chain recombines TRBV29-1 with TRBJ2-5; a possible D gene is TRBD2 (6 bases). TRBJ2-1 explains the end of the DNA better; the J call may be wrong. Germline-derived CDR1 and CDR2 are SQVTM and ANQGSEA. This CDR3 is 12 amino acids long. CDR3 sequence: CSGSGGAYEQFF. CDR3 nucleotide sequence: TGCAGCGGTTCCGGAGGGGCCTATGAGCAGTTCTTC.

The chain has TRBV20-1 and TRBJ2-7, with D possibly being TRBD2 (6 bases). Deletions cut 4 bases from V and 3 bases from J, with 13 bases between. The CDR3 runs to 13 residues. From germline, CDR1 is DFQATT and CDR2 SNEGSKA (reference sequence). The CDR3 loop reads CSANGLTSYEQYF. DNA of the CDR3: TGCAGTGCTAATGGACTAACCAGCTACGAGCAGTACTTC.

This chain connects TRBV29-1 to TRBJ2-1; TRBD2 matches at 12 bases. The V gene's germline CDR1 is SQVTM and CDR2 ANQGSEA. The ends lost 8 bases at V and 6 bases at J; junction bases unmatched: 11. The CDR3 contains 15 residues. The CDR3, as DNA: TGCAGCTTCCTAGCGGGAGGGCCCTTGGTCAATGAGCAGTTCTTC. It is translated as CSFLAGGPLVNEQFF.

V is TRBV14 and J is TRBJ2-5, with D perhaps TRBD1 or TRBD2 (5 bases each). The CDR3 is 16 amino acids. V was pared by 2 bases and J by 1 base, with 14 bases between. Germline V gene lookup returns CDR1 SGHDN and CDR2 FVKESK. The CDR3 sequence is CASSQRDRGFQETQYF. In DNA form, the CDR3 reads TGTGCCAGCAGCCAAAGGGACCGGGGATTCCAAGAGACCCAGTACTTC.

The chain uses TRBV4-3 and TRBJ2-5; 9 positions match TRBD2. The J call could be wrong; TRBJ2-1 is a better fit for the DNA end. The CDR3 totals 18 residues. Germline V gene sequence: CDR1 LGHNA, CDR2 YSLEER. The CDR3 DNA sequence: TGCGCCAGCAGCCAAGAAAGATCGTTGGCGGGGGGGCCAAGGGAGCAGTTCTTC. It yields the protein CASSQERSLAGGPREQFF.

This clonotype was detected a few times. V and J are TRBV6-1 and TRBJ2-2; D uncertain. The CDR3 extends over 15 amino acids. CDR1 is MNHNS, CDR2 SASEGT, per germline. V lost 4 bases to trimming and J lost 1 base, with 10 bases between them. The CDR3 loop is CASSVRLQNTGELFF. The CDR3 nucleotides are TGTGCCAGCAGTGTTAGGCTCCAGAACACCGGGGAGCTGTTTTTT.

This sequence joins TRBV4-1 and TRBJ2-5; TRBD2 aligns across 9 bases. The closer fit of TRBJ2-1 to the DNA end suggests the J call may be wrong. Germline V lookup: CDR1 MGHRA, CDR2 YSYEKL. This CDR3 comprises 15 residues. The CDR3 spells CASSHGLAWGDEQFF. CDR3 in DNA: TGCGCCAGCAGCCACGGACTAGCGTGGGGGGATGAGCAGTTCTTC.

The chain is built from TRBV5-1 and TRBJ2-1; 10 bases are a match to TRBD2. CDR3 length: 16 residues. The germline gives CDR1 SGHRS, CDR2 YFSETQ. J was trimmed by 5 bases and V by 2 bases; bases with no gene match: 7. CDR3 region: CASSFGLAETHNEQFF. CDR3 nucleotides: TGCGCCAGCAGCTTTGGACTAGCGGAGACCCACAATGAGCAGTTCTTC. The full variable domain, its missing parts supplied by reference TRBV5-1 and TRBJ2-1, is KAGVTQTPRYLIKTRGQQVTLSCSPISGHRSVSWYQQTPGQGLQFLFEYFSETQRNKGNFPGRFSGRQFSNSRSEMNVSTLELGDSALYLCASSFGLAETHNEQFFGPGTRLTVL.

The CDR3 DNA reads as TGCAGCGTTAGAGGACGGCTAGCCAAAAACATTCAGTACTTC. Translating gives CSVRGRLAKNIQYF. This chain links TRBV29-1 with TRBJ2-4; D uncertain. Germline CDR1 and CDR2: SQVTM and ANQGSEA. The CDR3 runs to 14 residues. Trimming cost V 5 bases and J 0 bases, with 11 bases left between them.

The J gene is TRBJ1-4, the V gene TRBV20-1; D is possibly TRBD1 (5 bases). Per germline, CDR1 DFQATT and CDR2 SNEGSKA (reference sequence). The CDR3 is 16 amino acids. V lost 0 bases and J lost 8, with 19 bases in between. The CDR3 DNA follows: TGCAGTGCTAGAGATCGGCAGGGTTGGGAGAGGGAAAAACTGTTTTTT. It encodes CSARDRQGWEREKLFF.

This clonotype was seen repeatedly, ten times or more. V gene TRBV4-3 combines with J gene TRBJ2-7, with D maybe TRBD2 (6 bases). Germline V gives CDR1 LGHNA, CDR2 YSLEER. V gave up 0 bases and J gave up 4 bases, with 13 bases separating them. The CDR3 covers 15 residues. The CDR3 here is CASSQDPEAGYEQYF. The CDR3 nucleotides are TGCGCCAGCAGCCAAGACCCCGAGGCGGGGTACGAGCAGTACTTC.

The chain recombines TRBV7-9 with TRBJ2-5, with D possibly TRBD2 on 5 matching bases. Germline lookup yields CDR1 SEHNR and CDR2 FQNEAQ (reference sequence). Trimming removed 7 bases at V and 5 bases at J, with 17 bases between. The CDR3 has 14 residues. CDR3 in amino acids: CASNFELREETQYF. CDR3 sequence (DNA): TGTGCCAGCAATTTCGAACTGAGGGAGGAGACCCAGTACTTC.

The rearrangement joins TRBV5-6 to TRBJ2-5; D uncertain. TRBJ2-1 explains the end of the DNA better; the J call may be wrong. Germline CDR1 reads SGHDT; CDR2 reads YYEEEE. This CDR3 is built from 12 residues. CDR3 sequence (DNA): TGTGCCAGCAGCGTGACGGATTATGAGCAGTTCTTC. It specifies CASSVTDYEQFF.

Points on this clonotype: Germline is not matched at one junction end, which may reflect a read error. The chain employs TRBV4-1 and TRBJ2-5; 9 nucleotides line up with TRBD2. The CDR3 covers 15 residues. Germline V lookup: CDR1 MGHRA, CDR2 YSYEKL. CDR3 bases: TGCGCCAGCAGCCAAGCGAGACCTAGCGGGAACCGAAAGTTCTTC. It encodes CASSQARPSGNRKFF.